This T cell receptor (beta chain) came from a study of T-cell reconstitution after alpha-beta-depleted transplantation in children. Regarding the study as a whole: T-cell counts and diversity were attributed mostly to newly produced T cells one year after transplant. Surviving recipient T cells and thymic progenitors produced the high day-60 TCRbeta diversity seen in some patients.

On this clonotype itself: As yet, its antigen is unknown.

CDR3 length equals 16 residues. V was trimmed by 0 bases and J by 4 bases, leaving 16 bases between them. Germline V gene lookup returns CDR1 DFQATT and CDR2 SNEGSKA (reference sequence). Unique molecular identifiers tagged the TCRbeta library. TCRdb used MiXCR to reprocess the PCR reads, holding one entry per CDR3 protein. The sample has approximately 190,000 distinct CDR3 sequences; approximately 8% are singletons. The receptor's source is a male patient under 10 years old who had a stem cell transplant for acute myeloid leukemia, so the T cells may come from the graft donor. Material: PBMCs, mostly from graft donor cells, obtained 360 days after TCRalphabeta/CD19-depleted stem cell transplant. The genes are TRBV20-1 and TRBJ2-1, with unresolved D. CDR3 sequence (DNA): TGCAGTGCTAGAGATCGGCAAAACCCCCATTACAATGAGCAGTTCTTC. Translating gives CSARDRQNPHYNEQFF.